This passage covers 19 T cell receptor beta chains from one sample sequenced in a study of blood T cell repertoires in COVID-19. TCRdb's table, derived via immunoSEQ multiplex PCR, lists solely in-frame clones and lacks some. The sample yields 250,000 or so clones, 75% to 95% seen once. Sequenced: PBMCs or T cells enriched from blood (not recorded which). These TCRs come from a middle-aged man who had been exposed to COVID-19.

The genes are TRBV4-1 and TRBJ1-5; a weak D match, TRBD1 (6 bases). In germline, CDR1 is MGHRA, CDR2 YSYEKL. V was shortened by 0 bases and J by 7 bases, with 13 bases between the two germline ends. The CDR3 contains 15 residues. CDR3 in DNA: TGCGCCAGCAGCCAAGATGGGGGCCCAGCCCAGCCCCAGCATTTT. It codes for CASSQDGGPAQPQHF.

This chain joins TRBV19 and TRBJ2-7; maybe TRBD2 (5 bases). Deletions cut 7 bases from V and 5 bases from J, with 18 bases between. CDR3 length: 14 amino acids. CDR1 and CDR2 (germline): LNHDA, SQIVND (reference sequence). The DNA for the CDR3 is TGTGCCAGTAATGGTGGCCTAGCAGTCCACGAGCAGTACTTC. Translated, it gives CASNGGLAVHEQYF.

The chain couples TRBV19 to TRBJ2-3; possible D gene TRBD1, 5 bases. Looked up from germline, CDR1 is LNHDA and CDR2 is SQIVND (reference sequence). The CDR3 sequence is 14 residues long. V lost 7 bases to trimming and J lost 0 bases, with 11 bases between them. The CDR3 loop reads CASKEDTSTDTQYF. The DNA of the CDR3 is TGTGCCAGTAAAGAGGACACTAGCACAGATACGCAGTATTTT. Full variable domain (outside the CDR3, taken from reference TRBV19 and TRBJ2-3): DGGITQSPKYLFRKEGQNVTLSCEQNLNHDAMYWYRQDPGQGLRLIYYSQIVNDFQKGDIAEGYSVSREKKESFPLTVTSAQKNPTAFYLCASKEDTSTDTQYFGPGTRLTVL.

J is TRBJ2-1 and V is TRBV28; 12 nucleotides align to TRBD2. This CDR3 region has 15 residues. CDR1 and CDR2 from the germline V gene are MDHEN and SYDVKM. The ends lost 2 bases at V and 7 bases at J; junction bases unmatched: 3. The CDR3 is CASSLRTSGRNEQFF. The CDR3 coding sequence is TGTGCCAGCAGTTTACGAACTAGCGGGAGGAATGAGCAGTTCTTC. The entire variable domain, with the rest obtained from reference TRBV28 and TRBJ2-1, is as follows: DVKVTQSSRYLVKRTGEKVFLECVQDMDHENMFWYRQDPGLGLRLIYFSYDVKMKEKGDIPEGYSVSREKKERFSLILESASTNQTSMYLCASSLRTSGRNEQFFGPGTRLTVL.

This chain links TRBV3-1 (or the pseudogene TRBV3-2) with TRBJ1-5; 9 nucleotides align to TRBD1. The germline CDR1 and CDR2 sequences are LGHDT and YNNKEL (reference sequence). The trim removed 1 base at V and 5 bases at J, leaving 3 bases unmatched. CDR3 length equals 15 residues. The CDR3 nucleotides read TGTGCCAGCAGCCAAGTACAGGGGGCGGATCAGCCCCAGCATTTT. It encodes CASSQVQGADQPQHF.

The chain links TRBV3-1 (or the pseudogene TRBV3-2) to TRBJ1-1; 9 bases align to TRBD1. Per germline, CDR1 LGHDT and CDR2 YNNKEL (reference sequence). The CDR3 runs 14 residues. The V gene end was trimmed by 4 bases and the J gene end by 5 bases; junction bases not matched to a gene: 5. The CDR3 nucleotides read TGTGCCAGCAGCCCGGGACAGGGAGTGACTGAAGCTTTCTTT. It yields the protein CASSPGQGVTEAFF.

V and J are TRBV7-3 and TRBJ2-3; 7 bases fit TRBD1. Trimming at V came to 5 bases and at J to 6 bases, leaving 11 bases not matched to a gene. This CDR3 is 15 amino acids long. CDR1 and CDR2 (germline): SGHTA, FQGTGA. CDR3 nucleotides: TGTGCCAGCAGCCTTTCGACAGGGTTTTTTGATACGCAGTATTTT. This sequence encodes CASSLSTGFFDTQYF.

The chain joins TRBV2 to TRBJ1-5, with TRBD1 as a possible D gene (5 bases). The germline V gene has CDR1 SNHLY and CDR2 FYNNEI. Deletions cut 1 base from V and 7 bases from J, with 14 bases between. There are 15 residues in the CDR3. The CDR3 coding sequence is TGTGCCAGCAGTGAAGGAGGAGGGACGGACCAGCCCCAGCATTTT. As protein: CASSEGGGTDQPQHF.

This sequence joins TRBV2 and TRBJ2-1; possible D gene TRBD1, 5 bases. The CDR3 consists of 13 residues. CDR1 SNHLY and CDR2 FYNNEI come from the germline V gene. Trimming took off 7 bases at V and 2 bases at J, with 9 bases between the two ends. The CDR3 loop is CASTKGPYNEQFF. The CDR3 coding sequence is TGTGCCAGCACCAAGGGGCCCTACAATGAGCAGTTCTTC. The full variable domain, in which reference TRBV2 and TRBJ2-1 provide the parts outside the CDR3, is EPEVTQTPSHQVTQMGQEVILRCVPISNHLYFYWYRQILGQKVEFLVSFYNNEISEKSEIFDDQFSVERPDGSNFTLKIRSTKLEDSAMYFCASTKGPYNEQFFGPGTRLTVL.

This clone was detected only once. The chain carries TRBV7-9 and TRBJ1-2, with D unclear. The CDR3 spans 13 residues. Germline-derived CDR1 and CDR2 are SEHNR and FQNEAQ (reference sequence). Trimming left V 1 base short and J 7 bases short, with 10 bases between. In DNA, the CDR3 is TGTGCCAGCAGCTTAGGTTTCTCGAGTGGCTACACCTTC. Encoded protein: CASSLGFSSGYTF.

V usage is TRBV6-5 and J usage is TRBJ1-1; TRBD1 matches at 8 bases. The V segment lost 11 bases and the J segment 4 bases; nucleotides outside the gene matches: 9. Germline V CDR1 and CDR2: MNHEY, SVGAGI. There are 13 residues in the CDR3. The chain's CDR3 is CAGRQGSGTEAFF. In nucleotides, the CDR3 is TGTGCCGGTCGACAGGGGTCGGGCACTGAAGCTTTCTTT.

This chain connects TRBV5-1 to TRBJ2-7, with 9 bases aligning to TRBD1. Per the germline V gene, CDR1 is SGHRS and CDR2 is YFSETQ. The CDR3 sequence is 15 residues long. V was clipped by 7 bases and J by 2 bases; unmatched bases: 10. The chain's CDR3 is CASSEGTGYTYEQYF. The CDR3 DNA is TGCGCCAGCTCTGAAGGGACAGGGTACACCTACGAGCAGTACTTC.

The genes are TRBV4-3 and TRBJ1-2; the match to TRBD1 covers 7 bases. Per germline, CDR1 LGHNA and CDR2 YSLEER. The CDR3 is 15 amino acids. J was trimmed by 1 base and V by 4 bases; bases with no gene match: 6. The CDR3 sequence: CASSLGTAVNYGYTF. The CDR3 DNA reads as TGCGCCAGCAGCCTCGGGACAGCTGTTAACTATGGCTACACCTTC.

The CDR3: CASSPDRGRNTEAFF. CDR3 nucleotides: TGTGCCAGCAGTCCCGACCGGGGTAGGAACACTGAAGCTTTCTTT. The rearrangement uses TRBV3-1 (or the pseudogene TRBV3-2) and TRBJ1-1; no reliable D call. This CDR3 is built from 15 residues. CDR1 LGHDT and CDR2 YNNKEL come from the germline V gene (reference sequence). Trimming removed 6 bases from V and 1 base from J, with 15 bases in between.

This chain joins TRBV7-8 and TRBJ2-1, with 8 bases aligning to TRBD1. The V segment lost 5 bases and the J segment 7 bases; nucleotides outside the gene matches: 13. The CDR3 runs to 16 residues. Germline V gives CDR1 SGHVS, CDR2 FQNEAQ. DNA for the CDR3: TGTGCCAGCAGCCCCAGGGGGCGGCGAGACACAAATGAGCAGTTCTTC. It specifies CASSPRGRRDTNEQFF.

The CDR3 region has the DNA TGTGCCAGCAGCCCCCTCCTGCACAGGGGACATGGCTACACCTTC. Its translation is CASSPLLHRGHGYTF. The chain has TRBV7-9 and TRBJ1-2, with 7 bases fitting TRBD1. J gave up 6 bases and V 5 bases, and 12 bases lay outside the gene matches. Germline-derived CDR1 and CDR2 are SEHNR and FQNEAQ (reference sequence). The CDR3 runs 15 residues.

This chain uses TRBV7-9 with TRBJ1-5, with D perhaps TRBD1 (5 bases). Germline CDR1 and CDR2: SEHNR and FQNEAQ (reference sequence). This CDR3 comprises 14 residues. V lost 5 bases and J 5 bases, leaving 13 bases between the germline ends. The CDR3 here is CASSTQTGDQPQHF. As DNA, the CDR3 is TGTGCCAGCAGCACTCAAACGGGGGATCAGCCCCAGCATTTT. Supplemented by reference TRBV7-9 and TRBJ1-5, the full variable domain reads DTGVSQNPRHKITKRGQNVTFRCDPISEHNRLYWYRQTLGQGPEFLTYFQNEAQLEKSRLLSDRFSAERPKGSFSTLEIQRTEQGDSAMYLCASSTQTGDQPQHFGDGTRLSIL.

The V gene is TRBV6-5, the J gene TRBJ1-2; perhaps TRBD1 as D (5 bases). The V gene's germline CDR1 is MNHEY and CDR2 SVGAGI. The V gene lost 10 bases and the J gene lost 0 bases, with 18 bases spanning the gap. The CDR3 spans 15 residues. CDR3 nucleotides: TGTGCCACGGGCCCGACAGCTGCTACTAACTATGGCTACACCTTC. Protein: CATGPTAATNYGYTF.

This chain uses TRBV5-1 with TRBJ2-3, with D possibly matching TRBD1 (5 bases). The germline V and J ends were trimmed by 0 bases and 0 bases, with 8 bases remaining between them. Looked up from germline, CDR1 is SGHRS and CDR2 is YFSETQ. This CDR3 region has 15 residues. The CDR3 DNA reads TGCGCCAGCAGCTTGGGACAGACTAGCACAGATACGCAGTATTTT. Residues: CASSLGQTSTDTQYF.